Presented here are 32 T cell receptor beta chains from one specimen sequenced in a study of shared clonotypes between healthy human individuals. In the naive CD8 group, cells lacked CD45RO and were positively selected for CCR7, so terminally differentiated effector memory CD45RA+ cells were left out. Libraries were prepared by immunoSEQ multiplex PCR; TCRdb keeps only in-frame clonotypes and omits some of them. The sample has about 2.1 million clones; about 92% are singletons. Sequencing was performed on naive CD8+ T cells from PBMCs. The receptors come from a man in his late teens or twenties in good health. Some clones in this sample may be carry-over from other donors' samples.

This clone appeared once. The V call is TRBV6-5, the J call TRBJ2-2; the D is unclear. There are 14 residues in the CDR3. The germline V gene has CDR1 MNHEY and CDR2 SVGAGI. The V end lost 0 bases, the J end lost 8 bases, and 10 bases lay between the germline ends. CDR3 sequence (DNA): TGTGCCAGCAGTTACTCGAGCCCAACTGGGGAGCTGTTTTTT. Encoded protein: CASSYSSPTGELFF.

This clone was recorded a few times. The chain uses TRBV10-2 and TRBJ1-1, with unresolved D. V was trimmed by 2 bases and J by 1 base, leaving 2 bases between them. Looked up from germline, CDR1 is WSHSY and CDR2 is SAAADI. This CDR3 is 12 amino acids long. CDR3 sequence reads: CASSEGNTEAFF. Written as DNA, the CDR3 is TGCGCCAGCAGTGAGGGGAACACTGAAGCTTTCTTT.

In the case of this clone: Other DNA sequences in the sample encode the same CDR3. This chain joins TRBV27 and TRBJ2-7, with 8 positions matching TRBD1. CDR1 and CDR2 from the germline V gene are MNHEY and SMNVEV (reference sequence). Trimming took 5 bases from V and 3 from J; bases not matched to a gene: 6. This CDR3 is built from 14 residues. The CDR3 sequence: CASSAGTGGYEQYF. In DNA form, the CDR3 reads TGTGCCAGCAGTGCCGGTACAGGGGGCTACGAGCAGTACTTC.

The chain is built from TRBV7-8 and TRBJ1-4, with 10 bases fitting TRBD1. Trimming took 5 bases from V and 6 from J; bases not matched to a gene: 3. In germline, CDR1 is SGHVS, CDR2 FQNEAQ. The CDR3 is 14 amino acids. The CDR3 sequence: CASSRGTGDEKLFF. The DNA for the CDR3 is TGTGCCAGCAGCCGTGGGACAGGGGATGAAAAACTGTTTTTT.

A single count supports this clone. V is TRBV13 and J is TRBJ2-2, with 10 bases lining up with TRBD2. The germline V gene has CDR1 PRHDT and CDR2 FYEKMQ (reference sequence). This CDR3 region has 14 residues. V was pared by 10 bases and J by 0 bases, with 2 bases of the junction left unmatched. CDR3 nucleotide sequence: TGTGCCACCACTAGCGGGACGAACACCGGGGAGCTGTTTTTT. This encodes CATTSGTNTGELFF.

The table lists this clone with a count of one. Other nucleotide sequences from this sample produce the same CDR3. The rearrangement links TRBV9 to TRBJ2-7; D tentatively fits TRBD1 or TRBD2 (5 bases each). Trimming shortened V by 0 bases and J by 2 bases, and 12 bases separated the two germline ends. The CDR3 consists of 15 residues. The germline V gene has CDR1 SGDLS and CDR2 YYNGEE. CDR3 bases: TGTGCCAGCAGCGTAGCCGGGACCGATACCTACGAGCAGTACTTC. Translation: CASSVAGTDTYEQYF.

The gene calls are TRBV6-5 and TRBJ1-6, with D hard to call. Trimming cost V 2 bases and J 8 bases, with 7 bases left between them. CDR3 size: 13 residues. Germline V gene data show CDR1 as MNHEY and CDR2 as SVGAGI. The CDR3 region is CASSYRVDSPLHF. CDR3 nucleotides: TGTGCCAGCAGTTACAGGGTCGATTCACCCCTCCACTTT.

This chain uses TRBV9 with TRBJ2-7, with D maybe TRBD2 (6 bases). Germline V CDR1 and CDR2: SGDLS, YYNGEE. V gave up 3 bases and J gave up 4 bases, with 17 bases separating them. This CDR3 spans 15 amino acids. CDR3 residues: CASSEGAGTLYEQYF. The CDR3 coding sequence is TGTGCCAGCAGCGAAGGGGCGGGAACGTTATACGAGCAGTACTTC.

The V and J genes are TRBV11-2 and TRBJ2-2; D possibly corresponds to TRBD1 (6 bases). V lost 4 bases to trimming and J lost 6 bases, with 12 bases between them. Germline values: CDR1 SGHAT, CDR2 FQNNGV. This CDR3 contains 14 residues. For the CDR3, the DNA is TGTGCCAGCAGCTGGACAGTTGACGCCGGGGAGCTGTTTTTT. The encoded protein is CASSWTVDAGELFF.

The count of this clone is one. V is TRBV4-3 and J is TRBJ2-7; 8 positions match TRBD2. The CDR3 loop spans 15 amino acids. Germline V gives CDR1 LGHNA, CDR2 YSLEER. Trimming removed 0 bases from V and 3 bases from J; junction bases left unmatched: 4. The CDR3 DNA is TGCGCCAGCAGCCAAGATCGGCTAGCGGGCTACGAGCAGTACTTC. Protein sequence: CASSQDRLAGYEQYF.

The chain is built from TRBV7-2 and TRBJ1-1; D call uncertain. Per germline, CDR1 SGHTA and CDR2 FQGNSA. CDR3 length equals 15 residues. The ends were cut back, 5 bases at V and 3 bases at J, with 16 bases in the middle. CDR3 residues: CASSTGLRWDTEAFF. CDR3 DNA sequence: TGTGCCAGCAGCACGGGGTTGAGGTGGGACACTGAAGCTTTCTTT. The full variable domain, rest sourced from reference TRBV7-2 and TRBJ1-1, is GAGVSQSPSNKVTEKGKDVELRCDPISGHTALYWYRQSLGQGLEFLIYFQGNSAPDKSGLPSDRFSAERTGGSVSTLTIQRTQQEDSAVYLCASSTGLRWDTEAFFGQGTRLTVV.

The gene calls are TRBV5-1 and TRBJ1-1; 7 bases are a match to TRBD1. Losses at the gene ends were 4 bases for V and 1 base for J; bases not matched to a gene: 22. The CDR3 is 20 amino acids. Germline CDR1 SGHRS, CDR2 YFSETQ. CDR3 in DNA: TGCGCCAGCAGCCCCTCCATGTTAAGCGACAGGGCGGCGACGAACACTGAAGCTTTCTTT. Protein product: CASSPSMLSDRAATNTEAFF. The full variable domain, in which reference TRBV5-1 and TRBJ1-1 provide the parts outside the CDR3, is KAGVTQTPRYLIKTRGQQVTLSCSPISGHRSVSWYQQTPGQGLQFLFEYFSETQRNKGNFPGRFSGRQFSNSRSEMNVSTLELGDSALYLCASSPSMLSDRAATNTEAFFGQGTRLTVV.

This clone has just one count. V usage is TRBV28 and J usage is TRBJ2-7; a possible D gene is TRBD1 (6 bases). Per the germline V gene, CDR1 is MDHEN and CDR2 is SYDVKM. The CDR3 has 14 residues. The V end was cut by 5 bases, the J end by 3 bases, with 14 bases between. CDR3 nucleotide sequence: TGTGCCAGCAGTCCGGGACACTCAAACTACGAGCAGTACTTC. Translated: CASSPGHSNYEQYF.

The table lists this clone with a count of one. The sample has other DNA sequences that encode this CDR3 too. The chain couples TRBV4-1 to TRBJ2-7; D unclear. Germline loops: CDR1 MGHRA, CDR2 YSYEKL. There are 13 residues in the CDR3. Trimming removed 3 bases at V and 1 base at J, with 7 bases between. The CDR3 reads CASSQGRSYEQYF. In nucleotides, the CDR3 is TGCGCCAGCAGCCAGGGTAGGTCCTACGAGCAGTACTTC.

The chain carries TRBV7-6 and TRBJ1-4; D remains unclear. This CDR3 region has 15 residues. Germline V gives CDR1 SGHVS, CDR2 FNYEAQ. V lost 2 bases, J lost 3 bases, and 10 bases lay in between. The CDR3 region is CASSLQVPPNEKLFF. The DNA of the CDR3 is TGTGCCAGCAGCTTACAGGTCCCGCCTAATGAAAAACTGTTTTTT.

This clone appeared a single time. The V and J genes are TRBV5-1 and TRBJ1-1; D is uncertain. Trimming removed 0 bases at V and 7 bases at J, with 10 bases between. This CDR3 is 13 amino acids long. CDR1 and CDR2 from the germline V gene are SGHRS and YFSETQ. This chain's CDR3 is CASSLGTGVEAFF. CDR3 bases: TGCGCCAGCAGCTTGGGAACCGGAGTTGAAGCTTTCTTT.

Comment on this clone: A read error may produce the germline difference seen at one junction end. The chain employs TRBV7-2 and TRBJ2-1; 10 positions agree with TRBD2. This CDR3 region has 17 residues. Germline V gives CDR1 SGHTA, CDR2 FQGNSA. CDR3 amino acids: CAGSLVASGRNYNEQFF. In DNA form, the CDR3 reads TGTGCCGGCAGCTTAGTGGCTAGCGGGAGAAACTACAATGAGCAGTTCTTC. Looking up the rest from reference TRBV7-2 and TRBJ2-1 gives the full variable domain: GAGVSQSPSNKVTEKGKDVELRCDPISGHTALYWYRQSLGQGLEFLIYFQGNSAPDKSGLPSDRFSAERTGGSVSTLTIQRTQQEDSAVYLCAGSLVASGRNYNEQFFGPGTRLTVL.

V gene TRBV2 combines with J gene TRBJ1-1, with D possibly being TRBD1 (6 bases). Trimming pared 2 bases from V and 5 bases from J, leaving 12 bases between. The CDR3 spans 14 residues. Germline CDR1 is SNHLY and CDR2 is FYNNEI. The CDR3 DNA reads TGTGCCAGCAGTGAAATACAGGGCAAAACTGAAGCTTTCTTT. Translation gives CASSEIQGKTEAFF.

J is TRBJ1-2 and V is TRBV14, with D possibly TRBD1 on 5 matching bases. V lost 1 base and J 2 bases, leaving 11 bases between the germline ends. The germline V gene has CDR1 SGHDN and CDR2 FVKESK. There are 15 residues in the CDR3. CDR3 sequence reads: CASSQGGRANYGYTF. For the CDR3, the DNA is TGTGCCAGCAGCCAAGGAGGCAGGGCGAACTATGGCTACACCTTC.

On this clone itself: Compared with germline, one end of the junction differs, possibly owing to a read error. The chain joins TRBV7-2 to TRBJ2-7; D uncertain. The CDR3 sequence is 10 residues long. Per germline, CDR1 SGHTA and CDR2 FQGNSA. In DNA, the CDR3 is TGTGCCAGCGGCTTTTACGAGCAGTACTTC. This translates into CASGFYEQYF.

The chain links TRBV7-9 to TRBJ1-1, with D hard to call. The V gene lost 4 bases and the J gene lost 2 bases, with 20 bases spanning the gap. The CDR3 consists of 17 residues. Per the germline V gene, CDR1 is SEHNR and CDR2 is FQNEAQ (reference sequence). The CDR3 coding sequence is TGTGCCAGCAGCTCTCCGCCCAGTGTGGATGGCAACACTGAAGCTTTCTTT. It encodes CASSSPPSVDGNTEAFF.

This rearrangement joins TRBV15 to TRBJ2-1; D perhaps matches TRBD1 (6 bases). Per the germline V gene, CDR1 is LNHNV and CDR2 is YYDKDF (reference sequence). V was pared by 7 bases and J by 0 bases, with 13 bases between. The CDR3 loop spans 15 amino acids. The CDR3, as DNA: TGTGCCACCACCCAGGGGTTTACCTCCTACAATGAGCAGTTCTTC. This sequence encodes CATTQGFTSYNEQFF.

V usage is TRBV19 and J usage is TRBJ2-3; no definite D call. V lost 0 bases and J 2 bases, leaving 12 bases between the germline ends. Germline lookup yields CDR1 LNHDA and CDR2 SQIVND (reference sequence). The CDR3 has 16 residues. The CDR3 bases are TGTGCCAGTAGTATAGAGACGGAGACGATCACAGATACGCAGTATTTT. Protein: CASSIETETITDTQYF.

Details on this clone: Other DNA sequences in this specimen translate into the identical CDR3. The chain combines TRBV29-1 with TRBJ2-5; D is uncertain. In germline, CDR1 is SQVTM, CDR2 ANQGSEA. The CDR3 length is 8 residues. Trimming removed 6 bases at V and 7 bases at J, with 3 bases between. The CDR3 DNA reads TGCAGCGTGGGGACCCAGTACTTC. Translating gives CSVGTQYF.

V usage is TRBV7-8 and J usage is TRBJ2-3; possibly TRBD2 for D (5 bases). Germline V gene sequence: CDR1 SGHVS, CDR2 FQNEAQ. The CDR3 has 17 amino acids. Deletions cut 5 bases from V and 4 bases from J, with 22 bases between. CDR3 in amino acids: CASSAVGYRENSDTQYF. The DNA of the CDR3 is TGTGCCAGCAGCGCAGTGGGGTACCGGGAAAACTCAGATACGCAGTATTTT.

The table lists this clone with a few counts. Other nucleotide sequences from this sample produce the same CDR3. The gene calls are TRBV27 and TRBJ2-7, with 7 bases matching TRBD1. The germline CDR1 and CDR2 sequences are MNHEY and SMNVEV (reference sequence). Trimming cost V 6 bases and J 2 bases; bases outside gene matches: 4. The CDR3 totals 13 residues. The CDR3 DNA is TGTGCCAGCAGCCCGGGACAGACCTACGAGCAGTACTTC. This sequence encodes CASSPGQTYEQYF.

V is TRBV7-9 and J is TRBJ2-1, with 10 bases lining up with TRBD2. The CDR3 sequence is 15 residues long. V was clipped by 1 base and J by 7 bases; unmatched bases: 4. Per the germline V gene, CDR1 is SEHNR and CDR2 is FQNEAQ (reference sequence). The CDR3 DNA sequence: TGTGCCAGCAGCTTAGGAGCGGGAGGGTGGAATGAGCAGTTCTTC. As protein: CASSLGAGGWNEQFF. The variable domain in full, with the rest retrieved from reference TRBV7-9 and TRBJ2-1, is DTGVSQNPRHKITKRGQNVTFRCDPISEHNRLYWYRQTLGQGPEFLTYFQNEAQLEKSRLLSDRFSAERPKGSFSTLEIQRTEQGDSAMYLCASSLGAGGWNEQFFGPGTRLTVL.

This chain links TRBV4-2 with TRBJ1-2, with unresolved D. The CDR3 totals 12 residues. V gave up 1 base and J gave up 13 bases, with 13 bases separating them. The germline V gene encodes CDR1 LGHNA and CDR2 YNFKEQ. This CDR3 is CASSQGQVATTF. The CDR3 DNA follows: TGTGCCAGCAGCCAAGGTCAGGTGGCTACCACCTTC.

A note on this clone: Other DNA sequences of this sample code for an identical CDR3. The chain joins TRBV29-1 to TRBJ2-1; D remains ambiguous. CDR1 is SQVTM, CDR2 ANQGSEA, per germline. Between the trimmed V and J ends, which lost 4 bases and 2 bases, there was a span of 6 bases. There are 12 residues in the CDR3. DNA of the CDR3: TGCAGCGTTGTAGAAACCTACAATGAGCAGTTCTTC. Translated: CSVVETYNEQFF.

The V and J genes are TRBV9 and TRBJ2-7; 7 bases agree with TRBD1. There are 14 residues in the CDR3. CDR1 and CDR2 from the germline V gene are SGDLS and YYNGEE. Germline trimming cut 4 bases from V and 5 bases from J; bases unmatched to any gene: 9. The CDR3 DNA follows: TGTGCCAGCAGCTCATCGGGACAGCTCGACGAGCAGTACTTC. This sequence encodes CASSSSGQLDEQYF.

In its sample, this clone was seen once. J is TRBJ2-1 and V is TRBV29-1, with 9 bases lining up with TRBD2. In germline, CDR1 is SQVTM, CDR2 ANQGSEA. Trimming took 0 bases from V and 3 from J; bases not matched to a gene: 9. The CDR3 consists of 17 residues. The chain's CDR3 is CSVEDFASGDFYNEQFF. The DNA for the CDR3 is TGCAGCGTTGAAGATTTCGCTAGCGGGGATTTCTACAATGAGCAGTTCTTC.

This chain connects TRBV4-1 to TRBJ2-3, with D hard to call. Germline lookup yields CDR1 MGHRA and CDR2 YSYEKL. V lost 4 bases, J lost 6 bases, and 8 bases lay in between. This CDR3 comprises 12 residues. The CDR3: CASSLEMDTQYF. CDR3 nucleotide sequence: TGCGCCAGCAGCCTAGAAATGGATACGCAGTATTTT.